Shown below are 17 T cell receptor beta chains from a single sample sequenced in a study of cytomegalovirus exposure and HLA in healthy donors. Use of 60 Vbeta and 13 Jbeta primers characterized the PCR. Produced via immunoSEQ multiplex PCR; TCRdb's table is partial and in-frame only. The table includes around 200,000 clones, 83% detected once. The material sequenced was PBMCs. The receptors come from a girl under 18 in good health and CMV-seronegative.

The chain uses TRBV2 and TRBJ1-5; no firm D call. The CDR3 runs to 15 residues. V lost 1 base to trimming and J lost 1 base, with 8 bases between them. Germline V gives CDR1 SNHLY, CDR2 FYNNEI. CDR3 nucleotides: TGTGCCAGCAGTGAAGGAGTCTTAAGCAATCAGCCCCAGCATTTT. The encoded protein is CASSEGVLSNQPQHF.

The chain links TRBV19 to TRBJ1-1; a weak D match, TRBD1 (5 bases). Germline loops: CDR1 LNHDA, CDR2 SQIVND (reference sequence). CDR3 length: 15 residues. The V end lost 3 bases, the J end lost 1 base, and 12 bases lay between the germline ends. This CDR3 reads CASSMGGFSNTEAFF. CDR3 nucleotide sequence: TGTGCCAGTAGTATGGGGGGGTTCTCGAACACTGAAGCTTTCTTT.

V gene TRBV30 combines with J gene TRBJ2-1; D unclear. The V gene lost 5 bases and the J gene lost 1 base, with 15 bases spanning the gap. This CDR3 region has 15 residues. CDR1 is GTSNPN, CDR2 SVGIG, per germline (reference sequence). The DNA of the CDR3 is TGTGCCTGGGGAACCGGGTGGGTTTCCTACAATGAGCAGTTCTTC. As protein: CAWGTGWVSYNEQFF.

This clone was recorded once. The chain has TRBV5-6 and TRBJ2-5; D is unclear. CDR3 length equals 14 residues. Germline V lookup: CDR1 SGHDT, CDR2 YYEEEE. V shed 0 bases and J shed 0 bases, with 6 bases lying between them. The chain's CDR3 is CASSLARYQETQYF. In DNA, the CDR3 is TGTGCCAGCAGCTTGGCCAGATACCAAGAGACCCAGTACTTC.

The rearrangement links TRBV7-9 to TRBJ1-4; D unclear. CDR3 length equals 13 residues. Per the germline V gene, CDR1 is SEHNR and CDR2 is FQNEAQ (reference sequence). Trimming removed 5 bases from V and 7 bases from J, with 11 bases in between. The CDR3 region is CASSASGGEKLFF. CDR3 coding DNA: TGTGCCAGCAGCGCAAGCGGAGGTGAAAAACTGTTTTTT.

This clone is a singleton in its sample. The chain carries TRBV27 and TRBJ2-6; tentative D call: TRBD1 (5 bases). With 6 bases removed from V and 0 bases from J, the gap between germline ends came to 15 bases. Germline V gene lookup returns CDR1 MNHEY and CDR2 SMNVEV (reference sequence). CDR3 length equals 17 residues. CDR3 sequence (DNA): TGTGCCAGCAGCCAGAACAGGATCAGCTCTGGGGCCAACGTCCTGACTTTC. Amino acids: CASSQNRISSGANVLTF. Using reference TRBV27 and TRBJ2-6 for the parts outside the CDR3, the full variable domain is EAQVTQNPRYLITVTGKKLTVTCSQNMNHEYMSWYRQDPGLGLRQIYYSMNVEVTDKGDVPEGYKVSRKEKRNFPLILESPSPNQTSLYFCASSQNRISSGANVLTFGAGSRLTVL.

The V and J genes are TRBV29-1 and TRBJ2-7; 9 bases align to TRBD1. The CDR3 spans 14 residues. V lost 6 bases to trimming and J lost 6 bases; unmatched junction nucleotides: 12. From germline, CDR1 is SQVTM and CDR2 ANQGSEA. The CDR3 bases are TGCAGCGTAAGAGACAGGGGGTGGGATCCCGAGCAGTACTTC. Translation: CSVRDRGWDPEQYF.

The chain carries TRBV28 and TRBJ2-5, with TRBD2 matching 9 bases. Per germline, CDR1 MDHEN and CDR2 SYDVKM. The CDR3 has 16 amino acids. J was trimmed by 5 bases and V by 5 bases; bases with no gene match: 12. The CDR3 DNA sequence: TGTGCCAGCAGTCCGGGGCTAGCGGGGATTGTGGAGACCCAGTACTTC. Translating it yields CASSPGLAGIVETQYF.

The chain carries TRBV28 and TRBJ2-7; TRBD1 aligns across 10 bases. V lost 6 bases to trimming and J lost 4 bases; unmatched junction nucleotides: 27. Germline V gene lookup returns CDR1 MDHEN and CDR2 SYDVKM. The CDR3 has 21 residues. In nucleotides, the CDR3 is TGTGCCAGCAGCCCCGAACGTAGGGACAGGGGCGCCGGACATTCGAAATACGAGCAGTACTTC. It yields the protein CASSPERRDRGAGHSKYEQYF.

This clone was observed once. The chain links TRBV28 to TRBJ2-3; 7 positions agree with TRBD2. Germline V gene lookup returns CDR1 MDHEN and CDR2 SYDVKM. CDR3 size: 18 residues. The J segment lost 8 bases and the V segment lost 6 bases, leaving 23 bases of the junction unmatched. CDR3 amino acids: CASSTGNSGLRFFSTQYF. The CDR3 DNA is TGTGCCAGCAGCACCGGTAATAGCGGGCTCCGTTTTTTCTCTACGCAGTATTTT.

This clone was seen only once. The chain combines TRBV7-2 with TRBJ2-5; maybe TRBD2 (5 bases). The germline V gene encodes CDR1 SGHTA and CDR2 FQGNSA. V shed 0 bases and J shed 0 bases, with 8 bases lying between them. The CDR3 is made up of 15 amino acids. CDR3 bases: TGTGCCAGCAGCTTAGCTACGGGGTACCAAGAGACCCAGTACTTC. Its translation: CASSLATGYQETQYF.

CDR3 region: CASSESGNTGELFF. Written as DNA, the CDR3 is TGTGCCAGCAGTGAGTCCGGGAACACCGGGGAGCTGTTTTTT. The chain joins TRBV6-4 to TRBJ2-2; D gene unclear. Germline CDR1 is MRHNA and CDR2 is SNTAGT. The V gene lost 3 bases and the J gene lost 1 base, with 6 bases spanning the gap. The CDR3 sequence is 14 residues long.

The chain couples TRBV7-3 to TRBJ2-1; TRBD2 matches 13 bases. The CDR3 has 19 residues. Germline lookup yields CDR1 SGHTA and CDR2 FQGTGA. J lost 3 bases, V lost 6 bases, and 14 bases had no gene match. CDR3 DNA: TGTGCCAGCAGTTCCAACCCCCCGGGACTAGCGGGACGCTACAATGAGCAGTTCTTC. Translation: CASSSNPPGLAGRYNEQFF.

This clone occurred a few times. V usage is TRBV9 and J usage is TRBJ1-1; D uncertain. The CDR3 extends over 15 amino acids. Per germline, CDR1 SGDLS and CDR2 YYNGEE. V lost 0 bases and J lost 0, with 9 bases in between. The CDR3 nucleotides are TGTGCCAGCAGCGTAGATTTCCACATGAACACTGAAGCTTTCTTT. Amino acid sequence: CASSVDFHMNTEAFF.

The chain has TRBV15 and TRBJ2-5, with 7 bases matching TRBD1. The length of the CDR3 is 15 residues. Germline assignment: CDR1 LNHNV and CDR2 YYDKDF (reference sequence). V was clipped by 3 bases and J by 6 bases; unmatched bases: 10. CDR3 amino acids: CATSREPTGIKTQYF. Here the CDR3 DNA reads TGTGCCACCAGCAGGGAGCCGACAGGGATAAAGACCCAGTACTTC. The whole variable domain, filled in from reference TRBV15 and TRBJ2-5, reads DAMVIQNPRYQVTQFGKPVTLSCSQTLNHNVMYWYQQKSSQAPKLLFHYYDKDFNNEADTPDNFQSRRPNTSFCFLDIRSPGLGDTAMYLCATSREPTGIKTQYFGPGTRLLVL.

CDR3 nucleotides: TGTGCCAGCAGCTTGGCTATCATGGGACAGCCCACCGGGGAGCTGTTTTTT. It is translated as CASSLAIMGQPTGELFF. V is TRBV11-3 and J is TRBJ2-2, with 7 bases fitting TRBD1. This CDR3 region has 17 residues. Germline CDR1 reads SGHNT; CDR2 reads YENEEA. With 3 bases clipped from V and 4 bases from J, the junction kept 11 bases outside the gene matches. The variable domain in full, with the rest retrieved from reference TRBV11-3 and TRBJ2-2, is EAGVVQSPRYKIIEKKQPVAFWCNPISGHNTLYWYLQNLGQGPELLIRYENEEAVDDSQLPKDRFSAERLKGVDSTLKIQPAELGDSAVYLCASSLAIMGQPTGELFFGEGSRLTVL.

This clone was detected only once. The chain carries TRBV6-1 and TRBJ2-2; 11 bases are a match to TRBD1. CDR3 size: 14 residues. Trimming at V came to 7 bases and at J to 5 bases, leaving 3 bases not matched to a gene. CDR1 and CDR2 (germline): MNHNS, SASEGT. The CDR3: CASTRDRGTGELFF. In nucleotides, the CDR3 is TGTGCCAGCACTAGGGACAGGGGGACCGGGGAGCTGTTTTTT.